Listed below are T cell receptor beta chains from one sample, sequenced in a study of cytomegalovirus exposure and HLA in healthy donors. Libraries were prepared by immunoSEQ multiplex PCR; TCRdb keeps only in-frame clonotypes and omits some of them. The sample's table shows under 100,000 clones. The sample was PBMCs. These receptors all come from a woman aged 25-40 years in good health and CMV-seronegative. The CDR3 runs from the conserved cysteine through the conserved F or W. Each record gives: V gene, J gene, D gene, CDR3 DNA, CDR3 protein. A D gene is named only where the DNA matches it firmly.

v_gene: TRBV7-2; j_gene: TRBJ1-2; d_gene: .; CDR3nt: TGTGCCAGCAGCTTCGGCGGTAACTATGGCTACACCTTC; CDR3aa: CASSFGGNYGYTF
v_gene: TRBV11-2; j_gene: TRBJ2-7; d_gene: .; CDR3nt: TGTGCCAGCAGCCTGGCCTCCCACAGGGCGCCTGCTTTGGAGCAGTACTTC; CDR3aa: CASSLASHRAPALEQYF
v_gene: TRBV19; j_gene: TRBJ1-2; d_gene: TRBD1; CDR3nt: TGTGCCAGTCACCAAACAAGGGGGCTGGGAAACTATGGCTACACCTTC; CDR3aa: CASHQTRGLGNYGYTF
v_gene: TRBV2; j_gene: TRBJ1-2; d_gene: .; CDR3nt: TGTGCCAGCAGTGAAAGGAGGGTTGGCTACACCTTC; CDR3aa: CASSERRVGYTF
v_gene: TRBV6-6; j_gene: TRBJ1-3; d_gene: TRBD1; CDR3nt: TGTGCCAGTACTGACAGGGGCTCAGGAAACACCATATATTTT; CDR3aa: CASTDRGSGNTIYF
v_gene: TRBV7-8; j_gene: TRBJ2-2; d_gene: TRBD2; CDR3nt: TGTGCCAGCAGCTTAGCTAGCGGGTCGAACACCGGGGAGCTGTTTTTT; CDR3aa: CASSLASGSNTGELFF
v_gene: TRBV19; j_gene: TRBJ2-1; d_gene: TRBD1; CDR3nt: TGTGCCAGTAGAGCTACAGGGGATGAGCAGTTCTTC; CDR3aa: CASRATGDEQFF
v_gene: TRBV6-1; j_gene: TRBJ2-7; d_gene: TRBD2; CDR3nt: TGTGCCAGCAGTAGACTAGCGGGGGCCTACGAGCAGTACTTC; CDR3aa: CASSRLAGAYEQYF
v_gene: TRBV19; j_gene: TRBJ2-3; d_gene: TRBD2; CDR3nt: TGTGCCAGTAGTACTCCCGGGACTAGCGGGAGGTGGGCAGATACGCAGTATTTT; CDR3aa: CASSTPGTSGRWADTQYF
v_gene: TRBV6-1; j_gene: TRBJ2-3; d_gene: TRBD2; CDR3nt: TGTGCCAGCAGTGAAGCGCCCAGCGGGAGGGGCACAGATACGCAGTATTTT; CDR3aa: CASSEAPSGRGTDTQYF
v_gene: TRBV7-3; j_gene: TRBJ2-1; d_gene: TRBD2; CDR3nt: TGTGCCAGCAGCCTAAGATCCGGGACTAGCGTCCCTGAGCAGTTCTTC; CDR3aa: CASSLRSGTSVPEQFF
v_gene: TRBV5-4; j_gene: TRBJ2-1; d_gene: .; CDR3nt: TGTGCCAGCAGCAGGGACGGGAGCTCCTACAATGAGCAGTTCTTC; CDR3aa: CASSRDGSSYNEQFF
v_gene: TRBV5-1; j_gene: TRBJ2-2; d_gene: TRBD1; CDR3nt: TGCGCCAGCAGCTTGGCCCAGGGGGCAGGGGAGCTGTTTTTT; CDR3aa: CASSLAQGAGELFF
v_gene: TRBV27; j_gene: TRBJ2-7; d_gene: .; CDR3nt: TGTGCCAGCTCGACCCTCGGGAGAGCCTACGAGCAGTACTTC; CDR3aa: CASSTLGRAYEQYF
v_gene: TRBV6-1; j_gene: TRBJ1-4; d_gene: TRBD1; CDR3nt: TGTGCCAGCAGTGAAGCGCTGGACAGGTGGAATGAAAAACTGTTTTTT; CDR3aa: CASSEALDRWNEKLFF
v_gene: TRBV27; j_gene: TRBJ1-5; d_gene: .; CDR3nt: TGTGCCAGCAGTCAAACAGGTGGTGGCAATCAGCCCCAGCATTTT; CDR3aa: CASSQTGGGNQPQHF
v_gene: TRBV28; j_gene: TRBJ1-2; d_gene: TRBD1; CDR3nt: TGTGCCAGTTCCGAGGACAGGTATAAAGGCTACACCTTC; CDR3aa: CASSEDRYKGYTF